This T cell receptor beta chain came from a study of Graves' ophthalmopathy and Graves' hyperthyroidism. Amplifying from RNA transcripts, the study obtained TCR beta CDR3 regions. Second-round multiplex PCR came after a first-round RT-PCR that employed HTBI primers. Each CDR3 protein is one row after TCRdb ran MiXCR on the multiplex PCR reads. This table has 350,000 to 400,000 distinct CDR3 sequences, 15% appearing once. This clonotype was recorded at least ten times. The CDR3 spans 15 residues. Trimming shortened V by 3 bases and J by 0 bases, and 11 bases separated the two germline ends. This TCR was sampled from a woman aged 18-35 years with stable Graves' hyperthyroidism. The chain joins TRBV12-3 or TRBV12-4 to TRBJ1-1; no firm D call. The sequenced material came from peripheral blood. The CDR3 reads CASSFGRALNTEAFF. CDR3 bases: TGTGCCAGCAGTTTTGGCCGGGCGTTGAACACTGAAGCTTTCTTT.